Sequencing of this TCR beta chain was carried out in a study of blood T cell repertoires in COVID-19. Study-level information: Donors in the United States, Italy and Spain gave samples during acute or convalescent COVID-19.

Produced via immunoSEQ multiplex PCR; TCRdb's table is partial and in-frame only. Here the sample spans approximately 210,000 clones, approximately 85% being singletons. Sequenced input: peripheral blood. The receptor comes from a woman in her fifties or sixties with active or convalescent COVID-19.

The CDR3 is CASSVGISGPYEQYF. CDR3 DNA: TGTGCCAGCAGCGTAGGGATTAGCGGACCCTACGAGCAGTACTTC. The chain carries TRBV9 and TRBJ2-7, with D possibly being TRBD2 (6 bases). Looked up from germline, CDR1 is SGDLS and CDR2 is YYNGEE. The germline V and J ends were trimmed by 0 bases and 2 bases, with 12 bases remaining between them. This CDR3 is 15 amino acids long.